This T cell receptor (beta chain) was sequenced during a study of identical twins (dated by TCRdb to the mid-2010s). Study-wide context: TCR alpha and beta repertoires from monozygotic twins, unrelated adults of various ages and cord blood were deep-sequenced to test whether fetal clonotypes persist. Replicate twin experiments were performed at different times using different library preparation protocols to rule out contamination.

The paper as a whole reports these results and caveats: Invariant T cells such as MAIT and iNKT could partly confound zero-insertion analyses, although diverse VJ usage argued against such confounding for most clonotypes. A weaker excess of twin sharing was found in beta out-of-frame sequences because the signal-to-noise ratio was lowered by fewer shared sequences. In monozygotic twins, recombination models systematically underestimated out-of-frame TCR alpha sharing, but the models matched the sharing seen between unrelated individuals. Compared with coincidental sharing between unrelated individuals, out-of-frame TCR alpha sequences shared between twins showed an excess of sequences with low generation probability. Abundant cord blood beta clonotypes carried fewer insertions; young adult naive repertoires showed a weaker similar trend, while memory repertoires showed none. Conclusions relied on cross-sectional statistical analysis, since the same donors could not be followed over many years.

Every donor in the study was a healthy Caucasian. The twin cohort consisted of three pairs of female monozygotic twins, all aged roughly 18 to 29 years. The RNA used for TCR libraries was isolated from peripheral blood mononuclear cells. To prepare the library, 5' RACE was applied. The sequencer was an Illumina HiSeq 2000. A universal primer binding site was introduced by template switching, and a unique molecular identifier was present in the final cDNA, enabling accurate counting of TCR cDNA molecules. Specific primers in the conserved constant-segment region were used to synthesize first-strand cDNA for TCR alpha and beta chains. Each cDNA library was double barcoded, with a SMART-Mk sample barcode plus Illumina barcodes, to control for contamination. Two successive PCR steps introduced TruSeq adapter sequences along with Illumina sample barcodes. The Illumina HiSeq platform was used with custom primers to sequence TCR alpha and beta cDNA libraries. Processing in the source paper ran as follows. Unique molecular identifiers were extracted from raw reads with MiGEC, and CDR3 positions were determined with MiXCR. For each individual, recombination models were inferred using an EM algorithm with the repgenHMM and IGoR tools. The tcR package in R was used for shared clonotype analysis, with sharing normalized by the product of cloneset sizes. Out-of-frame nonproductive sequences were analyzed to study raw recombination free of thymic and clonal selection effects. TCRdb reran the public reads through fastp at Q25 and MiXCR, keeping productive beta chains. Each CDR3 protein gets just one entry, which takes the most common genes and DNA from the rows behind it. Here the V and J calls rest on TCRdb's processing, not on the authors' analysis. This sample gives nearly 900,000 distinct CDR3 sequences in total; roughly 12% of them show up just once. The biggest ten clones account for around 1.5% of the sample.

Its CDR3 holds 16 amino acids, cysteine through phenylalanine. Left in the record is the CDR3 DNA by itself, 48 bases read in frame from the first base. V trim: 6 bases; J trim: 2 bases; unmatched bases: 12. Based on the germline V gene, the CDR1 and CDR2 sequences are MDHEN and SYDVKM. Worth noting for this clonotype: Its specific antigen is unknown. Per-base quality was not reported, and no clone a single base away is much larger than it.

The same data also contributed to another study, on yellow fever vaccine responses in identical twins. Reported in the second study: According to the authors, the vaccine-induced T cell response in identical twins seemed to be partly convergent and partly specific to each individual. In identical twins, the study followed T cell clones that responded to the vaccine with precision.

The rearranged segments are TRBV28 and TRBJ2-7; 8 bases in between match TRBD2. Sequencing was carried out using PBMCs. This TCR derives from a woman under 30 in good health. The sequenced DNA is TGTGCCAGCAGCTCCAGTGCGGGAGGTCCCCCCTACGAGCAGTACTTC. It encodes CASSSSAGGPPYEQYF.